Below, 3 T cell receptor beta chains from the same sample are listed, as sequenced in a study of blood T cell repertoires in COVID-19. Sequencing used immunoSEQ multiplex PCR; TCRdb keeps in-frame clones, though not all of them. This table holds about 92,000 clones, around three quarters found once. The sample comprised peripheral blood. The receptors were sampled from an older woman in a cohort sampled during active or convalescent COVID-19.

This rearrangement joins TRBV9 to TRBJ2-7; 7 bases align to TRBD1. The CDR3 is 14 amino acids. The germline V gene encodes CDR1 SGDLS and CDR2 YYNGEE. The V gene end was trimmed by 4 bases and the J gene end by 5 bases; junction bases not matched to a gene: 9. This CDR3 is CASSPQTGIHEQYF. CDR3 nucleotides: TGTGCCAGCAGCCCCCAGACAGGGATCCACGAGCAGTACTTC.

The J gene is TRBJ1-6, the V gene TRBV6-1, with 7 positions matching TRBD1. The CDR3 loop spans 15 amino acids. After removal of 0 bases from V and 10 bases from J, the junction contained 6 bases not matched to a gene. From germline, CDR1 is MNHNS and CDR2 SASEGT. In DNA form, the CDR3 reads TGTGCCAGCAGTGAAGCTTTACAGGGGAGATCACCCCTCCACTTT. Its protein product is CASSEALQGRSPLHF.

CDR3: CASSPGQGVSEAFF. The CDR3 DNA reads as TGCGCCAGCAGCCCGGGACAGGGGGTCTCTGAAGCTTTCTTT. V usage is TRBV5-1 and J usage is TRBJ1-1; TRBD1 aligns across 11 bases. The trim removed 4 bases at V and 6 bases at J, leaving 5 bases unmatched. The CDR3 contains 14 residues. The germline V gene encodes CDR1 SGHRS and CDR2 YFSETQ.